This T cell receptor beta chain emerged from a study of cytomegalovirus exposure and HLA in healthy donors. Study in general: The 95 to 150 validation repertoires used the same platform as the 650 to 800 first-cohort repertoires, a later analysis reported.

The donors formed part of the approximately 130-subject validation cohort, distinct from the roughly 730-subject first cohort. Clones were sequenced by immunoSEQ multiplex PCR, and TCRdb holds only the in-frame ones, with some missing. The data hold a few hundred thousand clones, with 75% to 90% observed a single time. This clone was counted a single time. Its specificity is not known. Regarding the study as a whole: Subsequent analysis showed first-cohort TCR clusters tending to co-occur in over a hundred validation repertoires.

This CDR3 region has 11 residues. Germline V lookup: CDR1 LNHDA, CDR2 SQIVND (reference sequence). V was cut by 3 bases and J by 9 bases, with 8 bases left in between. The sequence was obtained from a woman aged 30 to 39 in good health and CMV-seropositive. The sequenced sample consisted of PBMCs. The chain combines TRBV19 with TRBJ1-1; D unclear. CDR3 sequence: CASSIGPQAFF. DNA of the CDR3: TGTGCCAGTAGTATCGGGCCCCAAGCTTTCTTT.